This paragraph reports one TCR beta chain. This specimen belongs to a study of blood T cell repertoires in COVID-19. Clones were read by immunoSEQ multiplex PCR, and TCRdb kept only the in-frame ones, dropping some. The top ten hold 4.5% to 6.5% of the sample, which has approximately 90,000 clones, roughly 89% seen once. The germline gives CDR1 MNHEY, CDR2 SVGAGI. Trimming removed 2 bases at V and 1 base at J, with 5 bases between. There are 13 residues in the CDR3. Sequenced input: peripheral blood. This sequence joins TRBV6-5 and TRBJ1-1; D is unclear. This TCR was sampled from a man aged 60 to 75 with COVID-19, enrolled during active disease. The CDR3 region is CASSYNGNTEAFF. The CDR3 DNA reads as TGTGCCAGCAGTTACAACGGGAACACTGAAGCTTTCTTT.